This T cell receptor beta chain was found in a study of human T cells and chemical hapten exposure. Looked up from germline, CDR1 is SGHVS and CDR2 is FNYEAQ. The CDR3 extends over 16 amino acids. V shed 1 base and J 6 bases; nucleotides not matched to a gene: 11. MiXCR was run by TCRdb on the RACE reads, yielding one entry per CDR3 protein. Of about 96,000 distinct CDR3 sequences listed, 9.3% are singletons. Time point of the sample: patch test 2, 6 weeks after DPC sensitization. Regarding treatment: therapeutic diphenylcyclopropenone sensitization with weekly scalp DPC. Alopecia patients, 18 to 70 years old and DPC-suitable, served as donors. This clonotype was found many times.

The chain combines TRBV7-6 with TRBJ2-7; 8 bases are a match to TRBD1. Sample: whole blood, taken in connection with sensitization to the hapten diphenylcyclopropenone (DPC). The sequence derives from a woman aged 40 to 50 with alopecia areata. Some clones in this sample may be carry-over from other donors' samples. CDR3 DNA: TGTGCCAGCAGCTTAGAAGGCGGGACAGGCCCTTTCGAGCAGTACTTC. It translates to CASSLEGGTGPFEQYF.